What follows are 27 T cell receptor beta chains derived from one specimen sequenced in a study of OX40 agonist ivuxolimab in advanced cancers. The method was immunoSEQ multiplex PCR; TCRdb's version includes in-frame clones alone and lacks a portion of them. The sample includes some 100,000 clones, 70% to 90% of them seen just once. The sequencing here drew on CD4+ or CD8+ T cells sorted from blood, taken in a trial of the OX40 agonist ivuxolimab. The receptors shown here come from an adult with an advanced solid tumor such as melanoma, head and neck, liver or kidney cancer.

This chain connects TRBV11-2 to TRBJ2-5, with D hard to call. Looked up from germline, CDR1 is SGHAT and CDR2 is FQNNGV. V was pared by 5 bases and J by 3 bases, with 10 bases between. The CDR3 is 13 amino acids. CDR3 in DNA: TGTGCCAGCAGCATTAATACAGAAGAGACCCAGTACTTC. This codes for CASSINTEETQYF.

In its sample, this clone was seen once. The chain is built from TRBV7-2 and TRBJ2-1; 9 bases are a match to TRBD2. This CDR3 comprises 15 residues. Germline values: CDR1 SGHTA, CDR2 FQGNSA. V lost 5 bases to trimming and J lost 8 bases; unmatched junction nucleotides: 10. DNA of the CDR3: TGTGCCAGCAGCCTTAGTGGCGGGAGGGCCTATGAGCAGTTCTTC. Translation: CASSLSGGRAYEQFF.

This chain uses TRBV25-1 with TRBJ2-5; TRBD2 aligns across 8 bases. This CDR3 spans 14 amino acids. Germline V gives CDR1 MGHDK, CDR2 SYGVNS. Trimming removed 6 bases from V and 4 bases from J; junction bases left unmatched: 7. In DNA, the CDR3 is TGTGCCAGCAGCGAGCGGGAGCGGAGAGAGACCCAGTACTTC. Its translation is CASSERERRETQYF.

The chain uses TRBV19 and TRBJ1-2; D not certain. The CDR3 sequence is 13 residues long. V was trimmed by 4 bases and J by 6 bases, leaving 12 bases between them. CDR1 and CDR2 (germline): LNHDA, SQIVND (reference sequence). In DNA, the CDR3 is TGTGCCAGTAGTACCGGACGGCCGAATGGCTACACCTTC. As protein: CASSTGRPNGYTF.

This clone was counted a few times. The gene calls are TRBV29-1 and TRBJ1-2; 8 positions agree with TRBD1. Trimming removed 3 bases from V and 9 bases from J; junction bases left unmatched: 9. The CDR3 length is 13 residues. Germline V gene data show CDR1 as SQVTM and CDR2 as ANQGSEA. CDR3 in amino acids: CSVERTGSRSYTF. In DNA form, the CDR3 reads TGCAGCGTTGAGCGGACAGGGAGTAGGAGCTACACCTTC.

J is TRBJ1-3 and V is TRBV29-1, with D possibly being TRBD1 (5 bases). The V gene's germline CDR1 is SQVTM and CDR2 ANQGSEA. V was clipped by 5 bases and J by 3 bases, with 14 bases between them. This CDR3 spans 14 amino acids. For the CDR3, the DNA is TGCAGCGTTTGGGGGGAGGGGAGTGGAAACACCATATATTTT. As protein: CSVWGEGSGNTIYF.

This clone came up a few times. The chain employs TRBV6-6 and TRBJ2-1, with D possibly TRBD2 on 6 matching bases. In germline, CDR1 is MNHNY, CDR2 SVGAGI (reference sequence). V shed 4 bases and J shed 0 bases, with 13 bases lying between them. The CDR3 is made up of 16 amino acids. The CDR3 here is CASSSGAGLSYNEQFF. As DNA, the CDR3 is TGTGCCAGCAGTTCCGGAGCGGGTCTCTCCTACAATGAGCAGTTCTTC.

J is TRBJ1-5 and V is TRBV19; 8 nucleotides align to TRBD1. Germline CDR1 reads LNHDA; CDR2 reads SQIVND (reference sequence). Unmatched junction bases numbered 19, after V lost 8 bases and J lost 1 base. The CDR3 is 19 amino acids. Written as DNA, the CDR3 is TGTGCCAGTGAGAACCTCCAAGGACAGGGTGTCGGGAGCAATCAGCCCCAGCATTTT. This codes for CASENLQGQGVGSNQPQHF.

The chain has TRBV5-6 and TRBJ2-7; TRBD1 aligns across 8 bases. J was trimmed by 5 bases and V by 4 bases; bases with no gene match: 8. This CDR3 spans 14 amino acids. Germline-derived CDR1 and CDR2 are SGHDT and YYEEEE. CDR3 in amino acids: CASSLRGQGDEQYF. CDR3 in DNA: TGTGCCAGCAGCCTCAGGGGGCAGGGGGACGAGCAGTACTTC. Complete variable domain (other parts from reference TRBV5-6 and TRBJ2-7): DAGVTQSPTHLIKTRGQQVTLRCSPKSGHDTVSWYQQALGQGPQFIFQYYEEEERQRGNFPDRFSGHQFPNYSSELNVNALLLGDSALYLCASSLRGQGDEQYFGPGTRLTVT.

The chain combines TRBV4-1 with TRBJ2-5, with a possible D match to TRBD1 (6 bases). The ends were cut back, 0 bases at V and 1 base at J, with 9 bases in the middle. Germline lookup yields CDR1 MGHRA and CDR2 YSYEKL. This CDR3 contains 15 residues. DNA of the CDR3: TGCGCCAGCAGCCAAGAGACGACAGGCCAAGAGACCCAGTACTTC. This gives the protein CASSQETTGQETQYF.

The chain carries TRBV6-9 and TRBJ1-5; 7 positions match TRBD1. CDR1 MNHGY and CDR2 SVAAGI come from the germline V gene. This CDR3 contains 16 residues. V lost 2 bases to trimming and J lost 5 bases; unmatched junction nucleotides: 9. CDR3 loop: CASSYERTQGDQPQHF. The CDR3 DNA follows: TGTGCCAGCAGTTATGAACGGACCCAGGGGGATCAGCCCCAGCATTTT.

This CDR3 is CASSPPWGNTEAFF. The CDR3 region has the DNA TGTGCCAGCTCACCACCGTGGGGGAACACTGAAGCTTTCTTT. The chain uses TRBV18 and TRBJ1-1; D is uncertain. CDR1 KGHSH and CDR2 LQKENI come from the germline V gene. CDR3 length: 14 residues. V was trimmed by 0 bases and J by 1 base, leaving 6 bases between them. Combining the CDR3 with reference TRBV18 and TRBJ1-1 gives the whole variable domain NAGVMQNPRHLVRRRGQEARLRCSPMKGHSHVYWYRQLPEEGLKFMVYLQKENIIDESGMPKERFSAEFPKEGPSILRIQQVVRGDSAAYFCASSPPWGNTEAFFGQGTRLTVV.

The J gene is TRBJ1-1, the V gene TRBV12-5; D remains ambiguous. This CDR3 is built from 13 residues. Germline V lookup: CDR1 LGHNT, CDR2 FRNRAP. The V end lost 1 base, the J end lost 3 bases, and 6 bases lay between the germline ends. The chain's CDR3 is CASGLAGYTEAFF. CDR3 in DNA: TGTGCTAGTGGTTTGGCCGGCTACACTGAAGCTTTCTTT.

This clone showed up just once. V is TRBV19 and J is TRBJ1-5; TRBD1 might be the D (6 bases). In germline, CDR1 is LNHDA, CDR2 SQIVND (reference sequence). The CDR3 runs 13 residues. Trimming stripped 6 bases from V and 5 bases from J, with 11 bases between. CDR3 residues: CASRGQQDQPQHF. CDR3 bases: TGTGCCAGTAGGGGACAACAAGATCAGCCCCAGCATTTT.

This sequence joins TRBV7-2 and TRBJ2-7, with D possibly TRBD1 on 5 matching bases. Germline-derived CDR1 and CDR2 are SGHTA and FQGNSA. V lost 2 bases and J lost 2, with 10 bases in between. The CDR3 runs 14 residues. CDR3 nucleotides: TGTGCCAGCAGCTTATTAGGGGCCCCCTACGAGCAGTACTTC. It encodes CASSLLGAPYEQYF.

The rearrangement joins TRBV11-3 to TRBJ2-1, with D maybe TRBD2 (5 bases). From germline, CDR1 is SGHNT and CDR2 YENEEA. CDR3 length: 15 residues. Trimming pared 1 base from V and 8 bases from J, leaving 15 bases between. CDR3 region: CASSLGGDGGYEQFF. The DNA for the CDR3 is TGTGCCAGCAGCTTAGGGGGAGATGGTGGATATGAGCAGTTCTTC.

The V gene is TRBV5-1, the J gene TRBJ2-7; D not certain. Germline CDR1 SGHRS, CDR2 YFSETQ. The CDR3 spans 15 residues. The V end was cut by 1 base, the J end by 2 bases, with 13 bases between. CDR3 coding DNA: TGCGCCAGCAGCTTGAGGTCATCCAGAGCCTACGAGCAGTACTTC. This translates into CASSLRSSRAYEQYF.

The count of this clone is one. This chain uses TRBV6-1 with TRBJ2-7; the D is unclear. The germline gives CDR1 MNHNS, CDR2 SASEGT. The CDR3 totals 12 residues. Trimming left V 2 bases short and J 7 bases short, with 9 bases between. The CDR3: CASSEPAREQYV. CDR3 coding DNA: TGTGCCAGCAGTGAACCGGCGCGAGAGCAGTACGTC.

The chain uses TRBV6-6 and TRBJ1-2; 7 nucleotides match TRBD1. This CDR3 contains 13 residues. Germline CDR1 and CDR2: MNHNY and SVGAGI (reference sequence). Trimming cost V 4 bases and J 8 bases; bases outside gene matches: 7. In nucleotides, the CDR3 is TGTGCCAGCAGTTCTCAAGACAGGGACGGCTACACCTTC. Protein product: CASSSQDRDGYTF.

This clone has just one count. The rearrangement joins TRBV5-1 to TRBJ1-5; D unclear. CDR1 and CDR2 (germline): SGHRS, YFSETQ. Deletions cut 0 bases from V and 6 bases from J, with 10 bases between. The CDR3 covers 14 residues. CDR3 sequence (DNA): TGCGCCAGCAGCTTGGATGGAGGAATTCAGCCCCAGCATTTT. This sequence encodes CASSLDGGIQPQHF.

V is TRBV6-5 and J is TRBJ1-3, with TRBD1 identical over 7 bases. The germline V gene encodes CDR1 MNHEY and CDR2 SVGAGI. With V trimmed by 5 bases and J by 1 base, 5 bases remained unmatched. This CDR3 is built from 15 residues. Here the CDR3 reads CASSRTGESGNTIYF. CDR3 coding DNA: TGTGCCAGCAGTCGGACAGGAGAGTCTGGAAACACCATATATTTT.

Regarding this clone: Mismatch with germline at one junction end may stem from a read error. The V call is TRBV2, the J call TRBJ1-5; possible D gene TRBD1, 6 bases. This CDR3 contains 13 residues. CDR1 is SNHLY, CDR2 FYNNEI, per germline. CDR3 region: CASREGGLGPQHF. CDR3 nucleotides: TGTGCCAGCAGGGAAGGGGGGCTTGGACCCCAGCATTTT.

The chain combines TRBV5-1 with TRBJ2-5; 8 nucleotides line up with TRBD2. Trimming cost V 0 bases and J 1 base; bases outside gene matches: 2. The V gene's germline CDR1 is SGHRS and CDR2 YFSETQ. The CDR3 is made up of 15 amino acids. For the CDR3, the DNA is TGCGCCAGCAGCTTGGGCGGGAGGACCCAAGAGACCCAGTACTTC. It specifies CASSLGGRTQETQYF.

This chain links TRBV4-1 with TRBJ2-3, with TRBD1 matching 12 bases. With V trimmed by 4 bases and J by 2 bases, 10 bases remained unmatched. The CDR3 has 18 amino acids. CDR1 and CDR2 (germline): MGHRA, YSYEKL. DNA for the CDR3: TGCGCCAGCAGCCGCACCGGGACAGGGGGCCGTATCACAGATACGCAGTATTTT. This encodes CASSRTGTGGRITDTQYF.

V usage is TRBV7-9 and J usage is TRBJ2-4; D may be TRBD1 or TRBD2 (6 bases each). CDR1 is SEHNR and CDR2 is FQNEAQ in the germline V gene (reference sequence). The V gene lost 4 bases and the J gene lost 6 bases, with 7 bases spanning the gap. CDR3 length equals 12 residues. Here the CDR3 DNA reads TGTGCCAGCAGCTGGGGGGCAAACATTCAGTACTTC. Its translation is CASSWGANIQYF.

The rearrangement uses TRBV19 and TRBJ2-1; D is possibly TRBD1 (6 bases). The germline V and J ends were trimmed by 6 bases and 1 base, with 16 bases remaining between them. The germline V gene encodes CDR1 LNHDA and CDR2 SQIVND (reference sequence). The CDR3 spans 16 residues. CDR3 region: CASSSGEFRSYNEQFF. CDR3 nucleotides: TGTGCCAGTAGCTCAGGGGAGTTTAGGTCCTACAATGAGCAGTTCTTC. Full variable domain (outside the CDR3, taken from reference TRBV19 and TRBJ2-1): DGGITQSPKYLFRKEGQNVTLSCEQNLNHDAMYWYRQDPGQGLRLIYYSQIVNDFQKGDIAEGYSVSREKKESFPLTVTSAQKNPTAFYLCASSSGEFRSYNEQFFGPGTRLTVL.

The rearrangement uses TRBV6-5 and TRBJ1-5, with 9 positions matching TRBD1. Germline V gene sequence: CDR1 MNHEY, CDR2 SVGAGI. V dropped 4 bases and J dropped 9; count of bases not matched to a gene: 4. The CDR3 is 13 amino acids. This chain's CDR3 is CASSWGQGSPQHF. CDR3 coding DNA: TGTGCCAGCAGTTGGGGACAGGGATCGCCCCAGCATTTT.